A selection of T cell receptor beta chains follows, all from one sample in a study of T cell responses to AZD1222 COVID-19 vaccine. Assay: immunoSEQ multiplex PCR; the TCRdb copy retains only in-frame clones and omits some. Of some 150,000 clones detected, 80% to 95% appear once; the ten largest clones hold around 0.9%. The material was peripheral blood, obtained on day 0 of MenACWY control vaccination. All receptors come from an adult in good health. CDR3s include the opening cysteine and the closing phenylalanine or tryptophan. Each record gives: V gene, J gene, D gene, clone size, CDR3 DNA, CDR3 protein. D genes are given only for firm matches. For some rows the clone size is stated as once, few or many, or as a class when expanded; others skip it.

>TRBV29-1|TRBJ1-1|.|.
TGCAGCGTCGCCTTGAACACTGAAGCTTTCTTT
CSVALNTEAFF
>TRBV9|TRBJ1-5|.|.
TGTGCCAGCAGCGGGTATAGCAATCAGCCCCAGCATTTT
CASSGYSNQPQHF
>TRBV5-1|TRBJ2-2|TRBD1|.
TGCGCCAGCAGCTCCGGGACAGGGACGCTTTCTGGGGAGCTGTTTTTT
CASSSGTGTLSGELFF
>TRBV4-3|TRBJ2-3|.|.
TGCGCCAGCAGCCAAGAGGGGGCCGTCGGAGGCACAGATACGCAGTATTTT
CASSQEGAVGGTDTQYF
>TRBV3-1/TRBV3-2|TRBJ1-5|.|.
TGTGCCAGCAGCTATCCTCTTTTCCAGCAAAGCAATCAGCCCCAGCATTTT
CASSYPLFQQSNQPQHF
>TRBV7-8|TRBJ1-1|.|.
TGTGCCAGCAGCTCACCGTTGGGGTACGCTTTCTTT
CASSSPLGYAFF
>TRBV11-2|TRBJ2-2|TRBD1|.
TGTGCCAGCAACGTCGACAGGGGTTGGGCCGGGGAGCTGTTTTTT
CASNVDRGWAGELFF
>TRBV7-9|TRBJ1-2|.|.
TGTGCCAGCAGCTTAATCAGCCAGAACTATGGCTACACCTTC
CASSLISQNYGYTF
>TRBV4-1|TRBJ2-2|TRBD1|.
TGCGCCAGCAGCCAGCCCGGGACAGGCCACGGGGAGCTGTTTTTT
CASSQPGTGHGELFF
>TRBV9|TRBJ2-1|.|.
TGTGCCAGCAGCTGGGGCCCGTCAAATGAGCAGTTCTTC
CASSWGPSNEQFF
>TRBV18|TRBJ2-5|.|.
TGTGCCAGCTCACCATCAGGGATGTACCAAGAGACCCAGTACTTC
CASSPSGMYQETQYF
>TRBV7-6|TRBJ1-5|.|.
TGTGCCAGCAGCTTAGTCCAGAGCGATCAGCCCCAGCATTTT
CASSLVQSDQPQHF
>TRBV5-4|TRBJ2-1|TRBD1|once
TGTGCCAGCAGCTTTACCGGGACAGTACTGGGAGAGCAGTTCTTC
CASSFTGTVLGEQFF
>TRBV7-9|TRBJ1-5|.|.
TGTGCCAGCAGCTCCAAGGACAATCAGCCCCAGCATTTT
CASSSKDNQPQHF
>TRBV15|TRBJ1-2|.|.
TGTGCCACCAGCAGAGAGAGACAGCCTTCCTATGGCTACACCTTC
CATSRERQPSYGYTF
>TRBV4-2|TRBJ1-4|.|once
TGTGCCAGCAGCCAAGCCGCAGGGAGGGCCGCAACTAATGAAAAACTGTTTTTT
CASSQAAGRAATNEKLFF
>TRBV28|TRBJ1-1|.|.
TGTGCCAGCAGTCCCCCTGGGGGGGCAGTGAACACTGAAGCTTTCTTT
CASSPPGGAVNTEAFF
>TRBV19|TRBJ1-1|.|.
TGTGCCAGTAGTTCGACCTTCGGGGGTACTGAAGCTTTCTTT
CASSSTFGGTEAFF
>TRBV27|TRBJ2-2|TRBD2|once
TGTGCCAGGGTCGGACTAGCGGGAGGCGGGGAGCTGTTTTTT
CARVGLAGGGELFF
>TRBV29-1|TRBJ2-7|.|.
TGCAGCGTTACCCTCCATCCCCAAGTCTCCTACGAGCAGTACTTC
CSVTLHPQVSYEQYF
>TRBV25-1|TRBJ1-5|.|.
TGTGCCAGCAGTGGGCTCCACAATAGCAATCAGCCCCAGCATTTT
CASSGLHNSNQPQHF
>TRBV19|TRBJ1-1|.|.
TGTGCCAGTAGTATACAGGGCATGAACACTGAAGCTTTCTTT
CASSIQGMNTEAFF
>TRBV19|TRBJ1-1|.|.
TGTGCCAGTAGTATACTTGGGGGACGGTATACTGAAGCTTTCTTT
CASSILGGRYTEAFF
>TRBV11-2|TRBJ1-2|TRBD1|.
TGTGCCAGCAGCCCTTGGGACAGGAGGGGCTATGGCTACACCTTC
CASSPWDRRGYGYTF
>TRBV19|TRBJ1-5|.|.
TGTGCCAGTAGTATAGACACTAATCAGCCCCAGCATTTT
CASSIDTNQPQHF
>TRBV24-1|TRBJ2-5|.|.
TGTGCCACCAGTGACTCCCCGTACCAAGAGACCCAGTACTTC
CATSDSPYQETQYF
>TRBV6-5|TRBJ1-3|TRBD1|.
TGTGCCAGCAGTTACCTCCCGGACAGGGGTGACACCATATATTTT
CASSYLPDRGDTIYF
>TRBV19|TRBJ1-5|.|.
TGTGCCAGTAGTACAGGGGCCTATCAGCCCCAGCATTTT
CASSTGAYQPQHF
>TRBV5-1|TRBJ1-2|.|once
TGCGCCAGCAGCTTACAGGCAACGGACTATGGCTACACCTTC
CASSLQATDYGYTF
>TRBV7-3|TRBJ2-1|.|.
TGTGCCAGCAGCAAAACAGGGACCTCCTACAATGAGCAGTTCTTC
CASSKTGTSYNEQFF
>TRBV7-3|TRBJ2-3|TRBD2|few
TGTGCCAGCAGCCTCACTAGCGGGGCAGAAGGGGATACGCAGTATTTT
CASSLTSGAEGDTQYF
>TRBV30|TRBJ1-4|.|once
TGTGCCTGGAGTGTAGGGGGGGAAAAACTGTTTTTT
CAWSVGGEKLFF
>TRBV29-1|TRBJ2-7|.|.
TGCAGCGTTAGGGGGAGGGGGCGCGTGGACGAGCAGTACTTC
CSVRGRGRVDEQYF
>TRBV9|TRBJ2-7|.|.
TGTGCCAGCAGCCGGTCCCTAGCCTCCTACGAGCAGTACTTC
CASSRSLASYEQYF
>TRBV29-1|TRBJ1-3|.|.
TGCGGCGTAGGGGCGATCTTCGGAAACACCATATATTTT
CGVGAIFGNTIYF
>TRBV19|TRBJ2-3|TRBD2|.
TGTGCCAGTAGTATGAGCGGGGGGGGTAGCACAGATACGCAGTATTTT
CASSMSGGGSTDTQYF
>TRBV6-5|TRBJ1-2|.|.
TGTGCCAGTCAGGGTCCCAATGGCTACACCTTC
CASQGPNGYTF
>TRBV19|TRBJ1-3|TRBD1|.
TGTGCCAGTAGGACGAAGGACAGGGCAGGTGGAAACACCATATATTTT
CASRTKDRAGGNTIYF
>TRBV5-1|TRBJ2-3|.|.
TGCGCCAGCAGCCCCAGGAAGACAGGAGCCTACAAATACACAGATACGCAGTATTTT
CASSPRKTGAYKYTDTQYF
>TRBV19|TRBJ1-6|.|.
TGTGCCAGTAGTATTAGCGTGCGAAATTCACCCCTCCACTTT
CASSISVRNSPLHF
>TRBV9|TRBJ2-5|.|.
TGTGCCAGCAGCGTACCCGGAGGGGAAGAGACCCAGTACTTC
CASSVPGGEETQYF
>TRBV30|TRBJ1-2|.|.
TGTGCCTGGAGTGTTATTGGGGGCCGCGGCTACACCTTC
CAWSVIGGRGYTF
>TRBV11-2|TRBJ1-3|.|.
TGTGCCAGCAGCTTAGGGCGTAGCTCTGGAAACACCATATATTTT
CASSLGRSSGNTIYF
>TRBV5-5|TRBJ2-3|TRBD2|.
TGTGCCAGCAGCTCCTCCCCTAGCGGGTTCACAGATACGCAGTATTTT
CASSSSPSGFTDTQYF
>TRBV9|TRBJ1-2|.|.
TGTGCCAGCAGCGTAGGTGCCGCCGTCCTCTATGGCTACACCTTC
CASSVGAAVLYGYTF
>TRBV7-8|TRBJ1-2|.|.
TGTGCCAGCAGCTTAGATCTCGGGATAGGCTACACCTTC
CASSLDLGIGYTF
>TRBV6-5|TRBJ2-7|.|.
TGTGCCAGCAGTTATGGCGACGTTCTGTACTTC
CASSYGDVLYF
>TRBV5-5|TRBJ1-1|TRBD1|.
TGTGCCAGCAGCATGGACAGGGTAAAGGCTTTCTTT
CASSMDRVKAFF
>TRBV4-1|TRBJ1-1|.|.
TGCGCCAGCAGCCAAGTGGGGGGGAAAAACACTGAAGCTTTCTTT
CASSQVGGKNTEAFF
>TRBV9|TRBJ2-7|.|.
TGTGCCAGCAGCGTAGACGGCTACGAGCAGTACTTC
CASSVDGYEQYF
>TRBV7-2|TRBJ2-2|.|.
TGTGCCAGCAGCTTAGATCGGAGACCGACCGGGGAGCTGTTTTTT
CASSLDRRPTGELFF
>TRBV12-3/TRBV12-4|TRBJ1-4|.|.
TGTGCCAGCAGAGCGGGACATTCTCAAAAACTGTTTTTT
CASRAGHSQKLFF
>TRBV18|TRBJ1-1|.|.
TGTGCCAGCTCACCTCCGGGGGGCTCTGAAGCTTTCTTT
CASSPPGGSEAFF
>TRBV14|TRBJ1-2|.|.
TGTGCCAGCAGCCAAAGAGGGCCAGAATACTATGGCTACACCTTC
CASSQRGPEYYGYTF
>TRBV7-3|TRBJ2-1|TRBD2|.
TGTGCCAGCAGCACAGAGATGTTTAAAAAACTAGCGGGGAATAATGAGCAGTTCTTC
CASSTEMFKKLAGNNEQFF
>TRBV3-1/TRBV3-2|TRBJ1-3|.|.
TGTGCCAGCAGCCAAGAAGGTGGCAGACAAGTCACCATATATTTT
CASSQEGGRQVTIYF
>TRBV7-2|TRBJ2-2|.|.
TGTGCCAGCAGCTTAGTGGTTAGTCAGAAGGCCGCGAACACCGGGGAGCTGTTTTTT
CASSLVVSQKAANTGELFF
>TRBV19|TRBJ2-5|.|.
TGTGCCAGTAGTTCCGAGGTAGGGAGGAAGACCCAGTACTTC
CASSSEVGRKTQYF